A single sample is the source of the 2 T cell receptor beta chains below, sequenced in a study of identical twins. TCRdb re-called the 5' RACE reads through MiXCR, storing one row per CDR3 protein. The sample consists of 420,000 or so distinct CDR3 sequences, about 18% of them appearing once. Sequenced material: naive T cells sorted from blood. Receptors were obtained from a man aged 50-60 years in good health.

This chain uses TRBV5-6 with TRBJ2-1; TRBD2 aligns across 7 bases. CDR1 and CDR2 (germline): SGHDT, YYEEEE. This CDR3 comprises 16 residues. The V gene end was trimmed by 1 base and the J gene end by 4 bases; junction bases not matched to a gene: 8. As DNA, the CDR3 is TGTGCCAGCAGCTTGTTGGGCGGGAGCCATTACAATGAGCAGTTCTTC. Translating gives CASSLLGGSHYNEQFF.

This clonotype was counted only a few times. The genes are TRBV20-1 and TRBJ2-7; D possibly corresponds to TRBD1 (6 bases). V lost 7 bases and J 2 bases, leaving 21 bases between the germline ends. The V gene's germline CDR1 is DFQATT and CDR2 SNEGSKA (reference sequence). The CDR3 is made up of 15 amino acids. The CDR3 DNA reads TGCAGTGGGAAAAGAAGTGGACAGCCCACCTACGAGCAGTACTTC. Its translation: CSGKRSGQPTYEQYF.